The present T cell receptor (beta chain) was sequenced within a study of T-cell memory formation after mild COVID-19. Across the whole study: TCR clusters were mostly donor specific.

CDR1 and CDR2 from the germline V gene are DFQATT and SNEGSKA (reference sequence). This CDR3 comprises 17 residues. V dropped 3 bases and J dropped 1 base, with 18 bases sitting between them. Whole-study findings and limits: CD8+ contracting clones occupied EMRA, while CD4+ ones occupied mainly CM and EM.

For this clonotype: The antigen is unknown.

TCRdb reprocessed the 5' RACE reads via MiXCR and lists one record per CDR3 protein. The sample holds about 68,000 distinct CDR3 sequences, around 15% seen once. The source is an adult woman who had mild COVID-19 (a few samples of this study predate the infection). Cell type and time point are not known. Sequencing was performed on PBMCs or a T cell subset sorted from them (not recorded which). The chain couples TRBV20-1 to TRBJ2-2; a possible D gene is TRBD1 (6 bases). CDR3 residues: CSARGQTGTLNTGELFF. The CDR3 nucleotides read TGCAGTGCTAGGGGTCAAACAGGGACCTTGAACACCGGGGAGCTGTTTTTT.